The text below deals with one T cell receptor (beta chain). Its cognate antigen is unknown. The data were obtained in a study of cytomegalovirus exposure and HLA in healthy donors. Study-wide results and caveats: On later analysis, the bulk of CMV-associated TCR beta chains appeared to be HLA-restricted.

Vbeta (60) and Jbeta (13) primers were used in the PCR. Using immunoSEQ multiplex PCR, the repertoire was profiled, and TCRdb retains in-frame clones only, with some absent. Reported are 95,000 to 150,000 clones; the ten largest clones contain about 2.5%. Germline loops: CDR1 MNHNS, CDR2 SASEGT. V dropped 3 bases and J dropped 0; count of bases not matched to a gene: 2. The CDR3 covers 14 residues. The J gene is TRBJ2-7, the V gene TRBV6-1, with TRBD2 identical over 7 bases. This TCR was sampled from a man aged 30 to 39 in good health and CMV-seronegative. The sample was PBMCs. CDR3 in amino acids: CASSDSGDSYEQYF. In DNA, the CDR3 is TGTGCCAGCAGTGACAGCGGGGACTCCTACGAGCAGTACTTC.